This T cell receptor (beta chain) stems from a study of chemoradiotherapy in HPV16-positive cancers. Turning to this clone: The antigen is undetermined.

Repertoires were sampled repeatedly during chemoradiotherapy. CDR1 is SGHRS, CDR2 YFSETQ, per germline. This CDR3 spans 16 amino acids. The J segment lost 4 bases and the V segment lost 3 bases, leaving 8 bases of the junction unmatched. The assay was immunoSEQ multiplex PCR, and TCRdb's table has in-frame clones only and misses some. The sample gives just under 7,000 clones, about three quarters of which show up once; about 3.5% is in the top ten. Study-level results: For HPV16-positive patients, expanding HPV-responsive T cells associated with longer recurrence-free survival. The functional HPV-specific definition rests on just two HPV16-positive patients. Candidate HPV-specific clones and E7-related TCR motifs grew in tumor during treatment.

This sample was obtained from a patient who underwent chemoradiotherapy. The clonotype originates from a human donor with HPV-associated anogenital cancer. The chain uses TRBV5-1 and TRBJ1-1; 11 bases map to TRBD1. DNA for the CDR3: TGCGCCAGCAGCTGGGGGGTGGGACAGGGGGTCACTGAAGCTTTCTTT. Protein: CASSWGVGQGVTEAFF.